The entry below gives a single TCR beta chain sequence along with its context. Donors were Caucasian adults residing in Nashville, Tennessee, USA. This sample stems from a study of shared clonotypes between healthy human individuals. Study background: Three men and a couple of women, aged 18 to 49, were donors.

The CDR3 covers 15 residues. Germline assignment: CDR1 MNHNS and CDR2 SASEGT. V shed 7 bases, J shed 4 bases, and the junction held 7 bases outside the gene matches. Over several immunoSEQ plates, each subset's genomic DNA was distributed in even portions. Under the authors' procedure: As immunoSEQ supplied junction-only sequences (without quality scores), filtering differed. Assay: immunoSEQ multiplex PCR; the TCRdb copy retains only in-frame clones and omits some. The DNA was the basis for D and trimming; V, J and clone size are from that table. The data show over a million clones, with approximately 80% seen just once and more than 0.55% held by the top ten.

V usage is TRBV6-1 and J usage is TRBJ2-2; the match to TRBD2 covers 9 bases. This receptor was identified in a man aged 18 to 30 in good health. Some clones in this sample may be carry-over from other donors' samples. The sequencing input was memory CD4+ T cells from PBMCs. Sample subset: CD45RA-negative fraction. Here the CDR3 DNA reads TGTGCCAGCATCTTTAGCGGGAGTAGCACCGGGGAGCTGTTTTTT. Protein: CASIFSGSSTGELFF.